The 16 T cell receptor beta chains below were found in one sample sequenced in a study of blood T cell repertoires in COVID-19 (TCRdb year 2020). Library creation used the immunoSEQ multiplex PCR assay. Entries here come from immuneACCESS through TCRdb and include only in-frame sequences with V and J called. Some clones fail to appear in such tables; in the studies checked, an unresolved V gene covers under half of the shortfall, and the cause of the remainder is unknown. The sample includes about 150,000 clones, with approximately 80% observed a single time. Together, the top ten hold 3.7% of the sample. The sequenced sample was peripheral blood. Receptors originate from a woman older than 75 with acute or convalescent COVID-19.

The chain joins TRBV7-2 to TRBJ2-7, with 9 bases fitting TRBD2. This CDR3 comprises 14 residues. The V gene's germline CDR1 is SGHTA and CDR2 FQGNSA. Trimming took 4 bases from V and 2 from J; bases not matched to a gene: 3. The CDR3 DNA follows: TGTGCCAGCAGCTCGACTAGCGGACCCTACGAGCAGTACTTC. This gives the protein CASSSTSGPYEQYF.

The sample holds one count of this clone. The rearrangement uses TRBV6-2 or TRBV6-3 and TRBJ2-2; TRBD1 matches at 10 bases. Per the germline V gene, CDR1 is MNHEY and CDR2 is SVGEGT. The V and J ends lost 6 bases and 5 bases, in that order; junction bases with no gene match: 6. This CDR3 is 15 amino acids long. As DNA, the CDR3 is TGTGCCAGCAGCTGGACAGGGGGAGATACCGGGGAGCTGTTTTTT. The encoded protein is CASSWTGGDTGELFF.

This chain uses TRBV7-9 with TRBJ1-4, with 10 bases fitting TRBD1. In germline, CDR1 is SEHNR, CDR2 FQNEAQ (reference sequence). There are 14 residues in the CDR3. V was clipped by 5 bases and J by 8 bases; unmatched bases: 5. The CDR3 sequence is CASSPGTGAEKLFF. The CDR3 DNA reads as TGTGCCAGCAGCCCCGGGACAGGGGCCGAAAAACTGTTTTTT.

The gene calls are TRBV28 and TRBJ1-2; 9 nucleotides agree with TRBD1. This CDR3 comprises 15 residues. Germline trimming cut 3 bases from V and 7 bases from J; bases unmatched to any gene: 9. Germline V gene lookup returns CDR1 MDHEN and CDR2 SYDVKM. The CDR3 reads CASSLGQGFGFGYTF. In DNA, the CDR3 is TGTGCCAGCAGTTTGGGACAGGGCTTTGGGTTTGGCTACACCTTC.

The chain joins TRBV5-1 to TRBJ2-7, with a possible D match to TRBD2 (6 bases). Trimming stripped 3 bases from V and 7 bases from J, with 14 bases between. The CDR3 has 13 amino acids. Germline CDR1 SGHRS, CDR2 YFSETQ. CDR3 nucleotide sequence: TGCGCCAGCAGCTACCAGACCCGGGAGGAGCAGTACTTC. Amino acid sequence: CASSYQTREEQYF.

The chain joins TRBV30 to TRBJ1-4; 8 nucleotides align to TRBD1. Unmatched junction bases numbered 9, after V lost 4 bases and J lost 8 bases. This CDR3 has 14 amino acids. The V gene's germline CDR1 is GTSNPN and CDR2 SVGIG (reference sequence). CDR3 DNA: TGTGCCTGGAATGGACAGGGTGATGGGGAAAAACTGTTTTTT. Translated, it gives CAWNGQGDGEKLFF.

V usage is TRBV14 and J usage is TRBJ2-5; 12 positions agree with TRBD2. The V and J ends lost 4 bases and 5 bases, in that order; junction bases with no gene match: 8. This CDR3 spans 16 amino acids. The germline V gene has CDR1 SGHDN and CDR2 FVKESK. The CDR3 is CASSPSLAGGRETQYF. CDR3 bases: TGTGCCAGCAGCCCCAGCCTAGCGGGGGGGCGGGAGACCCAGTACTTC.

The gene calls are TRBV7-8 and TRBJ1-2; D is undetermined. The CDR3 has 16 amino acids. Trimming took 2 bases from V and 3 from J, leaving 16 bases between them. The germline V gene has CDR1 SGHVS and CDR2 FQNEAQ. The CDR3 region is CASSLRVGGKDYGYTF. The CDR3 nucleotides read TGTGCCAGCAGCTTAAGGGTCGGAGGAAAAGACTATGGCTACACCTTC.

This chain's CDR3 is CASSWTFGGDTIYF. In DNA, the CDR3 is TGCGCCAGCAGCTGGACTTTCGGGGGAGACACCATATATTTT. The chain joins TRBV5-1 to TRBJ1-3, with D possibly being TRBD1 (5 bases). Trimming took 3 bases from V and 8 from J, leaving 15 bases between them. The CDR3 consists of 14 residues. CDR1 and CDR2 (germline): SGHRS, YFSETQ. Together with reference TRBV5-1 and TRBJ1-3, the CDR3 gives the full variable domain: KAGVTQTPRYLIKTRGQQVTLSCSPISGHRSVSWYQQTPGQGLQFLFEYFSETQRNKGNFPGRFSGRQFSNSRSEMNVSTLELGDSALYLCASSWTFGGDTIYFGEGSWLTVV.

The V and J genes are TRBV19 and TRBJ2-3, with 7 bases matching TRBD1. Germline V CDR1 and CDR2: LNHDA, SQIVND (reference sequence). This CDR3 has 13 residues. V shed 6 bases, J shed 3 bases, and the junction held 3 bases outside the gene matches. CDR3 coding DNA: TGTGCCAGTAGGGACAGGACGACAGATACGCAGTATTTT. Its protein product is CASRDRTTDTQYF.

V is TRBV14 and J is TRBJ1-4; 8 nucleotides line up with TRBD1. This CDR3 has 13 amino acids. Germline V gene lookup returns CDR1 SGHDN and CDR2 FVKESK. V dropped 7 bases and J dropped 7; count of bases not matched to a gene: 5. The CDR3 sequence is CASNNRGGEKLFF. The CDR3 DNA follows: TGTGCCAGCAACAACAGGGGGGGTGAAAAACTGTTTTTT.

The chain joins TRBV6-5 to TRBJ1-3; D is undetermined. The CDR3 has 14 amino acids. Germline V CDR1 and CDR2: MNHEY, SVGAGI. The V gene lost 8 bases and the J gene lost 2 bases, with 13 bases spanning the gap. The CDR3 is CASYRGGTGNTIYF. The CDR3 DNA reads TGTGCCAGCTACCGGGGAGGAACTGGAAACACCATATATTTT.

The V call is TRBV6-5, the J call TRBJ2-1; D unclear. CDR3 length: 11 amino acids. V was cut by 5 bases and J by 8 bases, with 7 bases left in between. Germline V gene sequence: CDR1 MNHEY, CDR2 SVGAGI. CDR3 sequence (DNA): TGTGCCAGCAGTCACCGGGATGAGCAGTTCTTC. Encoded protein: CASSHRDEQFF.

There are many counts of this clone. The genes are TRBV30 and TRBJ2-7; 9 bases match TRBD1. V gave up 0 bases and J gave up 6 bases; unmatched junction bases: 9. The CDR3 length is 15 residues. Germline V CDR1 and CDR2: GTSNPN, SVGIG (reference sequence). The CDR3 sequence: CAWSVGGGTGFEQYF. The CDR3 DNA follows: TGTGCCTGGAGTGTAGGAGGTGGGACAGGGTTCGAGCAGTACTTC.

V gene TRBV7-9 combines with J gene TRBJ2-5, with D tentatively TRBD2 (6 bases). This CDR3 comprises 11 residues. V dropped 1 base and J dropped 9 bases, with 6 bases sitting between them. Germline loops: CDR1 SEHNR, CDR2 FQNEAQ (reference sequence). Written as DNA, the CDR3 is TGTGCCAGCAGCTTAGGCGGGGCCCAGTACTTC. Its translation: CASSLGGAQYF.

V and J are TRBV2 and TRBJ2-5; D is possibly TRBD1 (5 bases). Trimming left V 8 bases short and J 7 bases short, with 11 bases between. CDR1 SNHLY and CDR2 FYNNEI come from the germline V gene. CDR3 length equals 11 residues. In nucleotides, the CDR3 is TGTGCCAGCCGTGGTCAGGGGACCCAGTACTTC. Its translation: CASRGQGTQYF.